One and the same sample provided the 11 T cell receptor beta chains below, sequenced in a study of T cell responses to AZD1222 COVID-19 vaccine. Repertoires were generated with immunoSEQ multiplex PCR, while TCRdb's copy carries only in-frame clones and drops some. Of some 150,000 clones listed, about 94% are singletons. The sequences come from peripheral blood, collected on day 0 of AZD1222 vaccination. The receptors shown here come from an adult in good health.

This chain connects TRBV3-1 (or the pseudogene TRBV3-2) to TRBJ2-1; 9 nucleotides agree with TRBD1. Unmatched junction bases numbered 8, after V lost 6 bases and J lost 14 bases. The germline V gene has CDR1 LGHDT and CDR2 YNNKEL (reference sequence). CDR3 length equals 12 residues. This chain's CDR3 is CASRSGQGKEFF. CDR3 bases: TGTGCCAGCAGATCCGGACAGGGGAAGGAGTTCTTC.

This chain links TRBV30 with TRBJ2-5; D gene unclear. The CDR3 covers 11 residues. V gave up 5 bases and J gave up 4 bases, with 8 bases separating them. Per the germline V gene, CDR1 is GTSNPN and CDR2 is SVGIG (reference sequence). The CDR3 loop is CAWVSGETQYF. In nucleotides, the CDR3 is TGTGCCTGGGTCTCTGGAGAGACCCAGTACTTC.

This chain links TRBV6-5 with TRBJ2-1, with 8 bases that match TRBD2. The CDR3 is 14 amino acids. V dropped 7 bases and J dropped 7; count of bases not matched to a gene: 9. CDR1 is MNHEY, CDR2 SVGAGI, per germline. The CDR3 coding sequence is TGTGCCAGCACGATAGCGGGATCACGTAATGAGCAGTTCTTC. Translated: CASTIAGSRNEQFF.

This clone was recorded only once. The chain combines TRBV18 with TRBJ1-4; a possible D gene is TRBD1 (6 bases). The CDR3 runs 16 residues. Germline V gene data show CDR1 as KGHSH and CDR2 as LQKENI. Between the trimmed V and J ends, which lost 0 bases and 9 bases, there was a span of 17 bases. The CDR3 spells CASSPPSDRLTQKLFF. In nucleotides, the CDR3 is TGTGCCAGCTCACCACCCTCCGACAGGTTAACCCAAAAACTGTTTTTT. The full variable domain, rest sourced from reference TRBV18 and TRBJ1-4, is NAGVMQNPRHLVRRRGQEARLRCSPMKGHSHVYWYRQLPEEGLKFMVYLQKENIIDESGMPKERFSAEFPKEGPSILRIQQVVRGDSAAYFCASSPPSDRLTQKLFFGSGTQLSVL.

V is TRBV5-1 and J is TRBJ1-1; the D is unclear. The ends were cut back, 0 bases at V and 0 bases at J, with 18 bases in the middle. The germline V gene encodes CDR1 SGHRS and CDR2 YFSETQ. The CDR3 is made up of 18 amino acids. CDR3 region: CASSLGVRQTAMNTEAFF. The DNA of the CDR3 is TGCGCCAGCAGCTTGGGAGTTCGGCAAACCGCTATGAACACTGAAGCTTTCTTT.

The CDR3 DNA reads as TGTGCCAGCAGCTTGGCCAGGCCAGCCGGGGAGCTGTTTTTT. It encodes CASSLARPAGELFF. The J gene is TRBJ2-2, the V gene TRBV5-4; D not certain. This CDR3 contains 14 residues. Trimming pared 0 bases from V and 6 bases from J, leaving 9 bases between. Germline CDR1 is SGHNT and CDR2 is YYREEE (reference sequence). The full variable domain, completed using reference TRBV5-4 and TRBJ2-2, is ETGVTQSPTHLIKTRGQQVTLRCSSQSGHNTVSWYQQALGQGPQFIFQYYREEENGRGNFPPRFSGLQFPNYSSELNVNALELDDSALYLCASSLARPAGELFFGEGSRLTVL.

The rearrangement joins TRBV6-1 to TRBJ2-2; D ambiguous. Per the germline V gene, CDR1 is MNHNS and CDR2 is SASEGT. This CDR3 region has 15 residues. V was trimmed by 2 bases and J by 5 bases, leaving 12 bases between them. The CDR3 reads CASSEPARSTGELFF. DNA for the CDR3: TGTGCCAGCAGTGAACCGGCTAGATCTACCGGGGAGCTGTTTTTT.

CDR3 nucleotide sequence: TGTGCCAGCAGTGAAAACTACAATGAGCAGTTCTTC. It yields the protein CASSENYNEQFF. This chain joins TRBV6-1 and TRBJ2-1; no clear D gene. V was pared by 2 bases and J by 3 bases, with 2 bases between. Germline-derived CDR1 and CDR2 are MNHNS and SASEGT. This CDR3 contains 12 residues.

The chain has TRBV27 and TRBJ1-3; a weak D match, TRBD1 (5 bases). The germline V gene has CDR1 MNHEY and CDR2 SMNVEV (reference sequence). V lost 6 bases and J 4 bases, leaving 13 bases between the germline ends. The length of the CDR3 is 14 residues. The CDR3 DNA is TGTGCCAGCAGGGACACGGCGAAAGGAAACACCATATATTTT. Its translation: CASRDTAKGNTIYF.

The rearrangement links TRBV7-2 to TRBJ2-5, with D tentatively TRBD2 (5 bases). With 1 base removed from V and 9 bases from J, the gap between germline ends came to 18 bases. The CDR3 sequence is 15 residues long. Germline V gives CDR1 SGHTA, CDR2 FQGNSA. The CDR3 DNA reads TGTGCCAGCAGCTTAGGAGAGCGGACCCTCGCGGCCCAGTACTTC. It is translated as CASSLGERTLAAQYF.

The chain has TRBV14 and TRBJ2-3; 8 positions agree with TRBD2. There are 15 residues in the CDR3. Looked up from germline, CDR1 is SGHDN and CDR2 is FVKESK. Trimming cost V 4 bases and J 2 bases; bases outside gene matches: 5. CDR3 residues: CASSLTSAYTDTQYF. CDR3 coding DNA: TGTGCCAGCAGCCTGACTAGCGCTTACACAGATACGCAGTATTTT.